Here is one TCR beta chain with its context. Its antigen is as yet unknown. The primer mix had 60 Vbeta and 13 Jbeta primers. Original analysis: Later reanalysis found tens of millions of unique TCR beta chains, 10 million to 12 million of them shared. Here immunoSEQ multiplex PCR was the method, and the copy in TCRdb shows in-frame clones only, minus some. Clone size and V and J calls were adopted from that table, with D and trimming inferred from the DNA. The sample lists 29,000 or so clones; approximately 62% were seen once. This sample was included in a study of cytomegalovirus exposure and HLA in healthy donors. Study-wide results and limits: More clonal expansion characterized HLA-associated TCR beta chains than equally common others in a later analysis. Rare sequences made up most TCRs, while some public TCRs were found in many donors.

The CDR3 has 12 amino acids. The germline V gene encodes CDR1 MNHEY and CDR2 SMNVEV (reference sequence). Trimming shortened V by 6 bases and J by 5 bases, and 10 bases separated the two germline ends. This chain connects TRBV27 to TRBJ1-1; D is ambiguous. The TCR sequence derives from a male donor in good health and CMV-seropositive. The sample comprised PBMCs. CDR3 nucleotides: TGTGCCAGCAGCAATGGGAGGACTGAAGCTTTCTTT. This codes for CASSNGRTEAFF.